One and the same sample provided the 8 T cell receptor beta chains below, sequenced in a study of metastatic and nonmetastatic thyroid tumors. No patient had received any treatment before thyroid surgery. TCRdb recomputed clones from the PCR reads via MiXCR. Among about 62,000 clones listed, approximately 4% were seen once. The sample was blood. The receptor source for this set is a female donor with papillary thyroid cancer or a benign thyroid nodule (not recorded which). Some clones in this sample may be carry-over from other donors' samples.

There are many counts of this clone. The rearrangement links TRBV12-3 or TRBV12-4 to TRBJ1-1, with 10 bases matching TRBD1. The CDR3 covers 16 residues. J gave up 7 bases and V 5 bases, and 13 bases lay outside the gene matches. The CDR3 DNA is TGTGCCAGCAGTCCCGGGACAGGGGATTTAGCATATGAAGCTTTCTTT. Translated: CASSPGTGDLAYEAFF.

The table lists this clone with a few counts. Just one base apart from a much larger clone, this may be a read error. This rearrangement joins TRBV3-1 to TRBJ2-3; D uncertain. Trimming removed 4 bases at V and 6 bases at J, with 11 bases between. Looked up from germline, CDR1 is LGHDT and CDR2 is YNNKEL (reference sequence). This CDR3 has 13 residues. The CDR3 DNA follows: TGTGCCAGCAGCCGCCCCCGTCTCGATACGCAGTATTTT. Protein: CASSRPRLDTQYF.

This clone was seen repeatedly, ten times or more. The V call is TRBV7-8, the J call TRBJ1-3; D remains unclear. Trimming took 0 bases from V and 1 from J, leaving 7 bases between them. Per the germline V gene, CDR1 is SGHVS and CDR2 is FQNEAQ. The CDR3 is 15 amino acids. This chain's CDR3 is CASSLADRSGNTIYF. CDR3 nucleotides: TGTGCCAGCAGCTTAGCAGACCGATCTGGAAACACCATATATTTT.

This clone was seen repeatedly, ten times or more. This specimen includes other DNA sequences encoding the same CDR3. This chain uses TRBV5-1 with TRBJ2-1; D is uncertain. Germline CDR1 and CDR2: SGHRS and YFSETQ. The CDR3 is 14 residues long. V lost 0 bases, J lost 0 bases, and 4 bases lay in between. The chain's CDR3 is CASSLGSSYNEQFF. DNA for the CDR3: TGCGCCAGCAGCTTGGGATCCTCCTACAATGAGCAGTTCTTC.

The sample holds many counts of this clone. The V and J genes are TRBV5-4 and TRBJ1-6, with 9 bases fitting TRBD1. Germline-derived CDR1 and CDR2 are SGHNT and YYREEE (reference sequence). This CDR3 spans 16 amino acids. V dropped 5 bases and J dropped 10; count of bases not matched to a gene: 13. CDR3 amino acids: CASSRGTGRFDSPLHF. The CDR3 DNA is TGTGCCAGCAGTCGCGGGACAGGGAGGTTTGACTCACCCCTCCACTTT.

As for this clone: Germline and junction disagree at one end, which may indicate a read error. CDR3 loop: CASGRAGADTHYF. In nucleotides, the CDR3 is TGCGCCAGTGGTCGAGCGGGCGCAGATACGCACTATTTT. V and J are TRBV5-1 and TRBJ2-3, with a weak D call TRBD2 (6 bases). The CDR3 is made up of 13 amino acids. Germline loops: CDR1 SGHRS, CDR2 YFSETQ.

There are many counts of this clone. The chain has TRBV10-3 and TRBJ2-5, with 7 nucleotides matching TRBD1. Germline values: CDR1 ENHRY, CDR2 SYGVKD. This CDR3 spans 13 amino acids. V was clipped by 8 bases and J by 2 bases; unmatched bases: 5. The CDR3 loop is CAIAPTGQETQYF. In DNA, the CDR3 is TGTGCCATCGCCCCGACAGGGCAAGAGACCCAGTACTTC.

This clone was counted only a few times. V usage is TRBV7-9 and J usage is TRBJ2-1; D uncertain. The germline CDR1 and CDR2 sequences are SEHNR and FQNEAQ (reference sequence). The CDR3 runs 12 residues. Trimming shortened V by 4 bases and J by 10 bases, and 11 bases separated the two germline ends. CDR3 sequence (DNA): TGTGCCAGCAGCTCCTTTATGATCGAGCAGTTCTTC. As protein: CASSSFMIEQFF.